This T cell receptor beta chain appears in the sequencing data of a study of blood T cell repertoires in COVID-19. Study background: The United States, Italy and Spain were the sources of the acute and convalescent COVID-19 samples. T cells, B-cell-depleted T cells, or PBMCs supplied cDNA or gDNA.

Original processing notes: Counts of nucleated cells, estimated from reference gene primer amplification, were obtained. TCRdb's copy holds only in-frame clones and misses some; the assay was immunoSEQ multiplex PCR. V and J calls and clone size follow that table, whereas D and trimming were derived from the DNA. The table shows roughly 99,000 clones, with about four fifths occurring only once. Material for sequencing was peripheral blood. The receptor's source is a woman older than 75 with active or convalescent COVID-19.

CDR3 in amino acids: CAWSTGRNYEQYF. In DNA, the CDR3 is TGTGCCTGGAGTACCGGGAGGAACTACGAGCAGTACTTC. The chain links TRBV30 to TRBJ2-7, with TRBD2 matching over 7 bases. The CDR3 consists of 13 residues. Germline V gene sequence: CDR1 GTSNPN, CDR2 SVGIG (reference sequence). With V trimmed by 2 bases and J by 3 bases, 4 bases remained unmatched.